Included here is one T cell receptor beta chain sequence, with context. Its antigen specificity is not known. No much larger clone is present one base from it, and per-base qualities are unavailable. The data were taken from a study of blood T cells in healthy people across ages (dated by TCRdb to the mid-2010s). Concerning the study at large: In model experiments, template switching captured about one uniquely barcoded TCR beta cDNA molecule for every two T cells. To track age-related changes in TCR beta repertoire diversity, the study relied on deep sequencing normalized with unique cDNA molecular identifiers. The donors were split into four age groups: young (average around 15 years), middle-aged (39), aged (over 55) and long-lived (82). To avoid experimental bias, donors of different ages were randomly spread across the sequencing lanes. Two additional independent replicas of 1 million unique cDNA reads from the same blood draw were analyzed for two donors (one aged 18 to 30 and one aged 80 or older). The full study reports these points: Observed TCR beta diversity per million T cells fell roughly linearly with age, and a significant reduction was already apparent by age roughly 41. Conclusive comparison of naive and antigen-experienced compartments was prevented by the profiling of bulk unsorted PBMCs. Total diversity estimates from one million sequenced T cells were considered lower bounds and underestimates. Compared with the aged group, the long-lived group had more naive CD4+ T cells, fewer expanded clones and increased TCR diversity, a pattern suggesting age selection. The percentage of naive T cells measured by flow cytometry correlated strongly with observed TCR beta diversity. The CMV infection status of donors was not known, potentially confounding age-related changes in expanded clonotypes.

Library preparation used 5' RACE. TCRdb records Illumina HiSeq 2500 as the sequencer. A second PCR of about 7 to 12 cycles was run with a J-beta primer mix and a sample-barcoded 5' primer. Each TCR beta cDNA molecule received a unique molecular identifier from a template-switch 5' adaptor carrying 12 random nucleotides. Each sample yielded at least 3 million CDR3-containing paired-end reads. First-strand cDNA was synthesized from all RNA with the Mint cDNA synthesis kit, primed by a TRBC-specific oligonucleotide. Following uracil-DNA glycosylase treatment, a first 18-cycle PCR with universal primers M1SS and BC2_uni_R was performed on all cDNA. Per the original workflow: For normalization, 1 million high-quality reads were randomly selected from each sample, with every read carrying a distinct molecular identifier. Instead of being binned into consensus sequences, reads that shared molecular identifiers were thrown out. CDR3 identification, clonotype clustering and error correction used MiTCR with a Q25 quality threshold and the strictest error-elimination algorithm. A nonparametric unseen species model with Euler transformation was used to estimate lower-bound total TCR beta diversity. Starting from the raw public reads, TCRdb applied fastp trimming at Q25, assembled clones with MiXCR and retained in-frame beta chains. Every entry covers one CDR3 protein and lists the most common genes and DNA from its rows. The V and J calls follow TCRdb's processing rather than the paper's. This sample has about 1.6 million distinct CDR3 sequences in its table, and 34% of those were observed once. The ten largest clones take up roughly 12% of the sample.

Systemically healthy Caucasian individuals from Russia, roughly 40 in total and aged roughly 6 to 100 years, were included as donors. Each donor gave ten milliliters of peripheral blood, drawn into EDTA-treated Vacutainer tubes. PBMCs were isolated by Ficoll-Paque density-gradient centrifugation, with at least 6 million obtained per sample. Trizol reagent was used to extract total RNA from the PBMCs, yielding at least 6 micrograms per sample. The percentages of naive CD45RAhigh/CD27high T cells were determined by flow cytometry on a PBMC aliquot from every donor. Per the germline V gene (reference sequence), DFQATT is the CDR1 and SNEGSKA is the CDR2. The cysteine opens and the phenylalanine closes a CDR3 of 14 amino acids. Kept here is only the CDR3 DNA, which spans 42 bases and is read in frame from base 1. The V and J ends are trimmed by 3 bases and 1 base, leaving 10 bases between them.

The clonotype originates from a woman aged 30 to 39 in good health. Sequenced sample: blood. The V gene is TRBV20-1 and the J gene is TRBJ1-5; no confident D gene assignment can be made. Read as DNA, the sequence is TGCAGTGCTAGTCCCGGGTCCAGCAATCAGCCCCAGCATTTT. Its coded protein is CSASPGSSNQPQHF.